This TCR beta chain was identified in a study of cytomegalovirus exposure and HLA in healthy donors. As for the study in general: Both the 100 to 150 validation repertoires and the approximately 640 first-cohort repertoires used the same platform, as reported by a later analysis. Study results and caveats: Among TCR sequences, most were rare, though some public TCRs appeared in many donors. Altogether, around 160 TCR beta chains were recorded as cytomegalovirus-associated.

With regard to this clone: Antigen unknown.

The germline CDR1 and CDR2 sequences are SGHNT and YYREEE (reference sequence). The CDR3 is 15 amino acids. The ends lost 0 bases at V and 6 bases at J; junction bases unmatched: 4. The protocol was immunoSEQ multiplex PCR, while the TCRdb copy is restricted to in-frame clones and leaves out a portion. Seen here are 300,000 to 450,000 clones, around 86% observed once, and the top ten hold roughly 0.83%. The genes are TRBV5-4 and TRBJ2-2; TRBD1 matches at 8 bases. The TCR comes from a woman under 30 in good health and CMV-seronegative. The specimen was PBMCs. CDR3 nucleotide sequence: TGTGCCAGCAGCTTGGCAGGGGGCGCAGCCGGGGAGCTGTTTTTT. This codes for CASSLAGGAAGELFF.